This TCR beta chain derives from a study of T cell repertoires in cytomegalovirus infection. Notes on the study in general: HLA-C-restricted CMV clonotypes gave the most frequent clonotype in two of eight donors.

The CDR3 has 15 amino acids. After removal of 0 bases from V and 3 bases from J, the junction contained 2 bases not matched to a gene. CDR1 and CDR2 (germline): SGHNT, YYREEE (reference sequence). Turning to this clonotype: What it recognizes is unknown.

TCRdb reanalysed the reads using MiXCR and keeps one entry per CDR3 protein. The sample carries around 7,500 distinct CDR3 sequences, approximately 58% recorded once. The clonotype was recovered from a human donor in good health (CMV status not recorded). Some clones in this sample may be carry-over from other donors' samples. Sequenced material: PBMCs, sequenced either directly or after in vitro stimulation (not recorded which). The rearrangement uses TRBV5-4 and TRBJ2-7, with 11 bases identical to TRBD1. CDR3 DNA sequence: TGTGCCAGCAGCTTGGGGACAGGGGGCGGCTACGAGCAGTACTTC. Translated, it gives CASSLGTGGGYEQYF. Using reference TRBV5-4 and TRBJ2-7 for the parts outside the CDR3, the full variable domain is ETGVTQSPTHLIKTRGQQVTLRCSSQSGHNTVSWYQQALGQGPQFIFQYYREEENGRGNFPPRFSGLQFPNYSSELNVNALELDDSALYLCASSLGTGGGYEQYFGPGTRLTVT.